Below, 13 T cell receptor beta chains from the same sample are listed, as sequenced in a study of control samples from healthy donors and cancer patients. Using immunoSEQ multiplex PCR, the repertoire was profiled, and TCRdb retains in-frame clones only, with some absent. There are tens of thousands of clones in the sample; 90% to 95% occur only once, and roughly 1.2% lies in the top ten. Sequenced sample: PBMCs. The receptors were sampled from a woman between 40 and 55 years old with lung cancer.

The chain's CDR3 is CASRPGGPETQYF. CDR3 nucleotide sequence: TGTGCCAGCAGGCCAGGGGGTCCAGAGACCCAGTACTTC. This sequence joins TRBV12-3 or TRBV12-4 and TRBJ2-5; 7 bases align to TRBD1. V gave up 6 bases and J gave up 4 bases; unmatched junction bases: 5. This CDR3 contains 13 residues.

The chain has TRBV25-1 and TRBJ1-4; D unclear. This CDR3 region has 18 residues. Trimming shortened V by 4 bases and J by 2 bases, and 20 bases separated the two germline ends. Germline-derived CDR1 and CDR2 are MGHDK and SYGVNS. In nucleotides, the CDR3 is TGTGCCAGCAGTGTACGACGAGGCTCCCTGGGGACTAATGAAAAACTGTTTTTT. Encoded protein: CASSVRRGSLGTNEKLFF.

The rearrangement joins TRBV6-2 or TRBV6-3 to TRBJ1-2; D is possibly TRBD1 (6 bases). This CDR3 is 14 amino acids long. Trimming took 6 bases from V and 0 from J, leaving 11 bases between them. Germline V gives CDR1 MNHEY, CDR2 SVGEGT. CDR3 residues: CASSLDSSNYGYTF. The DNA of the CDR3 is TGTGCCAGCAGCTTGGACAGCTCTAACTATGGCTACACCTTC.

This clone was seen only once. The genes are TRBV28 and TRBJ1-1, with D possibly TRBD1 on 5 matching bases. The V gene's germline CDR1 is MDHEN and CDR2 SYDVKM. Trimming took off 1 base at V and 5 bases at J, with 11 bases between the two ends. The CDR3 length is 14 residues. The DNA for the CDR3 is TGTGCCAGCAGTTTATCGGGGGAATTGACTGAAGCTTTCTTT. Its protein is CASSLSGELTEAFF.

The genes are TRBV19 and TRBJ1-5, with D hard to call. Trimming cost V 5 bases and J 2 bases, with 19 bases left between them. CDR3 size: 17 residues. Germline assignment: CDR1 LNHDA and CDR2 SQIVND (reference sequence). The CDR3 DNA reads as TGTGCCAGTAGTTCCCCCGCCACGACCTGGCGCAATCAGCCCCAGCATTTT. Protein product: CASSSPATTWRNQPQHF.

The CDR3 DNA follows: TGTGCCAGTAGGACCCCGGGACAGGGACATGGTTCACCCCTCCACTTT. Amino acids: CASRTPGQGHGSPLHF. The chain carries TRBV19 and TRBJ1-6; the match to TRBD1 covers 9 bases. The CDR3 contains 16 residues. Germline CDR1 LNHDA, CDR2 SQIVND (reference sequence). Trimming took 6 bases from V and 9 from J; bases not matched to a gene: 12.

The chain employs TRBV2 and TRBJ2-1; unclear D gene. V was shortened by 2 bases and J by 1 base, with 12 bases between the two germline ends. This CDR3 region has 16 residues. Germline V lookup: CDR1 SNHLY, CDR2 FYNNEI. The CDR3 DNA reads TGTGCCAGCAGTGAACGCCACCTGAAATCCTACAATGAGCAGTTCTTC. Its translation: CASSERHLKSYNEQFF.

This clone has only a few counts. The rearrangement uses TRBV18 and TRBJ1-1, with TRBD1 as a possible D gene (5 bases). The V end lost 3 bases, the J end lost 5 bases, and 13 bases lay between the germline ends. The CDR3 runs to 14 residues. Germline CDR1 KGHSH, CDR2 LQKENI. The CDR3 loop reads CASSPGAVETEAFF. The CDR3 nucleotides read TGTGCCAGCTCACCCGGGGCCGTTGAGACTGAAGCTTTCTTT.

CDR3 nucleotide sequence: TGTGCCAGCAGCTTTGGAGGAGTGAACACTGAAGCTTTCTTT. Translated: CASSFGGVNTEAFF. This chain joins TRBV11-3 and TRBJ1-1; D is ambiguous. Germline V CDR1 and CDR2: SGHNT, YENEEA. Trimming took off 3 bases at V and 0 bases at J, with 8 bases between the two ends. The length of the CDR3 is 14 residues.

The chain combines TRBV4-1 with TRBJ2-3, with D possibly being TRBD2 (5 bases). The CDR3 loop spans 14 amino acids. CDR1 is MGHRA and CDR2 is YSYEKL in the germline V gene. Trimming shortened V by 4 bases and J by 2 bases, and 10 bases separated the two germline ends. The CDR3 is CASSPRVVTDTQYF. In DNA, the CDR3 is TGCGCCAGCAGCCCGCGGGTCGTCACAGATACGCAGTATTTT.

This clone has just one count. The V call is TRBV28, the J call TRBJ1-1, with D uncertain. The CDR3 runs 14 residues. Trimming cost V 2 bases and J 6 bases, with 13 bases left between them. The germline gives CDR1 MDHEN, CDR2 SYDVKM. The CDR3 sequence is CASSLTPRIPEAFF. DNA of the CDR3: TGTGCCAGCAGTTTAACGCCGAGGATCCCTGAAGCTTTCTTT.

The chain employs TRBV9 and TRBJ2-1, with D possibly matching TRBD2 (5 bases). V lost 4 bases and J lost 10, with 12 bases in between. Germline values: CDR1 SGDLS, CDR2 YYNGEE. The CDR3 spans 12 residues. As DNA, the CDR3 is TGTGCCAGCAGCCTACTAGGCGGGGAGCAGTTCTTC. It yields the protein CASSLLGGEQFF.

This clone has only one observation. At one of its ends the junction is not consistent with the germline gene, which may arise from a read error. The rearrangement links TRBV7-7 to TRBJ1-4; D might be TRBD1 (6 bases). Germline V gives CDR1 SSHAT, CDR2 FNYEAQ (reference sequence). This CDR3 is 19 amino acids long. CDR3 region: CASSLGRRGVCEHNEKLFF. The CDR3, as DNA: TGTGCTAGCAGCTTAGGACGCAGGGGTGTATGCGAACATAATGAAAAACTGTTTTTT.